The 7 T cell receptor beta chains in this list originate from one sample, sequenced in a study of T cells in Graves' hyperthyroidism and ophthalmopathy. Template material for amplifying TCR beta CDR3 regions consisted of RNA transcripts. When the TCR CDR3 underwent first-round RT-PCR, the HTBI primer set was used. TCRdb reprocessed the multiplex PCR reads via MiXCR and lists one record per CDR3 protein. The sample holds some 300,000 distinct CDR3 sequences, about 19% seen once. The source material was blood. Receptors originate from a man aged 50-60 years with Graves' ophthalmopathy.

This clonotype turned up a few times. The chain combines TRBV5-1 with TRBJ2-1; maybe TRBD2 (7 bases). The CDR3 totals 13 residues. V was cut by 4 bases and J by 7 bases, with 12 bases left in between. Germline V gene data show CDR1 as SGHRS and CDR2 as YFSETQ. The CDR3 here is CASSEGGGNEQFF. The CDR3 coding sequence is TGCGCCAGCAGCGAAGGGGGGGGTAATGAGCAGTTCTTC.

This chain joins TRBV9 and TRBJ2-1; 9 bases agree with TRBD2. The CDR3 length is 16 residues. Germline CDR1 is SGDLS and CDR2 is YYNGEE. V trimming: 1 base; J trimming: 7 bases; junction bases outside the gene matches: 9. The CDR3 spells CASSVYWREGQNEQFF. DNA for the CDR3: TGTGCCAGCAGCGTATACTGGCGGGAGGGCCAGAATGAGCAGTTCTTC.

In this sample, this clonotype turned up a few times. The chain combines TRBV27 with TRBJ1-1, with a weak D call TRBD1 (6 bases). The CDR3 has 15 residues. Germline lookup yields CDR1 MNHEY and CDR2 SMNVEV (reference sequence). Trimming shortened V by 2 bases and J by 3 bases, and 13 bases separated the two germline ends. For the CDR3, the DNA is TGTGCCAGCAGTTTAGGGGAGGGGGGTGACACTGAAGCTTTCTTT. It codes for CASSLGEGGDTEAFF.

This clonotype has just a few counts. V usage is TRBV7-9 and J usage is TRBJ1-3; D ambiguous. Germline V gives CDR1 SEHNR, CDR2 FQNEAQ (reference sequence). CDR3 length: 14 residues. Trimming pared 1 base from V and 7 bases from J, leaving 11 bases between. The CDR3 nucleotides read TGTGCCAGCAGCTTAGGAGGTCTCGGGAACACCATATATTTT. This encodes CASSLGGLGNTIYF.

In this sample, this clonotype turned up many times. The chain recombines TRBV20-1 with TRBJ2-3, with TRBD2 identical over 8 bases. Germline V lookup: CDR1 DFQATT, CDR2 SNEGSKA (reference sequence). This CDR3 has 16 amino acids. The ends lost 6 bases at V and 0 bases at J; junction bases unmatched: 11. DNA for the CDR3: TGCAGTGCCACCCCGGGAGGGTCAGGGAGCACAGATACGCAGTATTTT. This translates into CSATPGGSGSTDTQYF.

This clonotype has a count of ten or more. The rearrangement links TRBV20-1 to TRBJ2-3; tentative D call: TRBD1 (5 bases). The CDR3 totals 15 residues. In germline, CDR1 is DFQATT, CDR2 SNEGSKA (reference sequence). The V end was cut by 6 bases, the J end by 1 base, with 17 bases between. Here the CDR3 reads CSAADMSRGTDTQYF. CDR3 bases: TGCAGTGCCGCGGACATGTCCAGAGGCACAGATACGCAGTATTTT.

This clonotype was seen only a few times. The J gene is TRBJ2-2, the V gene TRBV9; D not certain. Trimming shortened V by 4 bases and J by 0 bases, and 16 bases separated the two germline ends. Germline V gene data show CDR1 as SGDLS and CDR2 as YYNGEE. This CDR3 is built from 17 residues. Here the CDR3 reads CASSPGLGGPNTGELFF. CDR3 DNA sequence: TGTGCCAGCAGCCCCGGATTGGGCGGACCGAACACCGGGGAGCTGTTTTTT.